One and the same sample provided the 10 T cell receptor beta chains below, sequenced in a study of cytomegalovirus exposure and HLA in healthy donors. Sequencing was performed with immunoSEQ multiplex PCR; in TCRdb, only in-frame clones are kept and a portion is missing. The top ten clones hold approximately 3.1% of a sample with 200,000 to 300,000 clones, roughly 88% of them seen once. The sequencing sample was made of PBMCs. The receptors were gathered from a woman aged 25 to 39 in good health and CMV-seronegative.

This clone came up once. This sequence joins TRBV5-4 and TRBJ2-1; D not resolved. V lost 1 base and J lost 0, with 11 bases in between. The CDR3 loop spans 16 amino acids. Germline CDR1 and CDR2: SGHNT and YYREEE (reference sequence). The CDR3 loop reads CASSLLDGNSYNEQFF. CDR3 bases: TGTGCCAGCAGCTTGCTAGACGGTAACTCCTACAATGAGCAGTTCTTC.

This clone was seen only once. This chain uses TRBV5-6 with TRBJ2-3, with D tentatively TRBD1 (6 bases). The CDR3 runs 17 residues. Trimming stripped 4 bases from V and 7 bases from J, with 25 bases between. Germline V gene lookup returns CDR1 SGHDT and CDR2 YYEEEE. CDR3 in DNA: TGTGCCAGCAGCGTCACTAGGGGGAGATCGAGGGCGAATACGCAGTATTTT. Translated, it gives CASSVTRGRSRANTQYF.

The V and J genes are TRBV7-9 and TRBJ2-3; no clear D. V was shortened by 5 bases and J by 6 bases, with 9 bases between the two germline ends. Per the germline V gene, CDR1 is SEHNR and CDR2 is FQNEAQ (reference sequence). The CDR3 loop spans 12 amino acids. CDR3 amino acids: CASSMPVDTQYF. In DNA form, the CDR3 reads TGTGCCAGCAGCATGCCAGTGGATACGCAGTATTTT.

The V and J genes are TRBV11-2 and TRBJ1-1, with D unresolved. The CDR3 covers 13 residues. From germline, CDR1 is SGHAT and CDR2 FQNNGV. V lost 3 bases, J lost 6 bases, and 11 bases lay in between. CDR3 DNA: TGTGCCAGCAGCTTGCAACCAAGGGCTGAAGCTTTCTTT. As protein: CASSLQPRAEAFF.

The chain carries TRBV7-2 and TRBJ2-4, with TRBD1 identical over 8 bases. CDR3 length: 15 residues. Germline V lookup: CDR1 SGHTA, CDR2 FQGNSA. V dropped 2 bases and J dropped 8; count of bases not matched to a gene: 8. The CDR3 loop reads CASSLTPGGRDIQYF. The CDR3 nucleotides read TGTGCCAGCAGCTTAACTCCAGGGGGCCGGGACATTCAGTACTTC.

The rearrangement uses TRBV7-2 and TRBJ1-5; possible D gene TRBD1, 6 bases. The CDR3 is made up of 14 amino acids. Per germline, CDR1 SGHTA and CDR2 FQGNSA. With 4 bases removed from V and 2 bases from J, the gap between germline ends came to 9 bases. Here the CDR3 DNA reads TGTGCCAGCAGCTCGAACAGGGGCAATCAGCCCCAGCATTTT. Protein product: CASSSNRGNQPQHF.

The genes are TRBV9 and TRBJ1-2; 10 nucleotides align to TRBD1. Germline CDR1 is SGDLS and CDR2 is YYNGEE. V shed 7 bases and J 6 bases; nucleotides not matched to a gene: 12. The CDR3 extends over 15 amino acids. The CDR3 bases are TGTGCCAGCGGGTATCTTGTGGGACAGGGGCATGGCTACACCTTC. Translating it yields CASGYLVGQGHGYTF. Full variable domain (rest looked up from reference TRBV9 and TRBJ1-2): DSGVTQTPKHLITATGQRVTLRCSPRSGDLSVYWYQQSLDQGLQFLIQYYNGEERAKGNILERFSAQQFPDLHSELNLSSLELGDSALYFCASGYLVGQGHGYTFGSGTRLTVV.

The gene calls are TRBV28 and TRBJ2-7; the D is unclear. The CDR3 spans 12 residues. Per germline, CDR1 MDHEN and CDR2 SYDVKM. V was shortened by 6 bases and J by 0 bases, with 6 bases between the two germline ends. In DNA, the CDR3 is TGTGCCAGCAGCGAAAACTCCTACGAGCAGTACTTC. This translates into CASSENSYEQYF.

The chain carries TRBV28 and TRBJ2-3; 9 positions agree with TRBD1. CDR3 size: 15 residues. The germline gives CDR1 MDHEN, CDR2 SYDVKM. The ends lost 6 bases at V and 0 bases at J; junction bases unmatched: 4. CDR3 sequence reads: CASRDRGTSTDTQYF. Written as DNA, the CDR3 is TGTGCCAGCAGAGACAGGGGGACTAGCACAGATACGCAGTATTTT.

This rearrangement joins TRBV5-1 to TRBJ2-6; no clear D. Trimming took off 0 bases at V and 0 bases at J, with 22 bases between the two ends. This CDR3 region has 21 residues. Germline V gives CDR1 SGHRS, CDR2 YFSETQ. The CDR3 here is CASSLAEESRSASSGANVLTF. The DNA of the CDR3 is TGCGCCAGCAGCTTGGCCGAGGAGAGCAGGTCAGCCTCCTCTGGGGCCAACGTCCTGACTTTC.